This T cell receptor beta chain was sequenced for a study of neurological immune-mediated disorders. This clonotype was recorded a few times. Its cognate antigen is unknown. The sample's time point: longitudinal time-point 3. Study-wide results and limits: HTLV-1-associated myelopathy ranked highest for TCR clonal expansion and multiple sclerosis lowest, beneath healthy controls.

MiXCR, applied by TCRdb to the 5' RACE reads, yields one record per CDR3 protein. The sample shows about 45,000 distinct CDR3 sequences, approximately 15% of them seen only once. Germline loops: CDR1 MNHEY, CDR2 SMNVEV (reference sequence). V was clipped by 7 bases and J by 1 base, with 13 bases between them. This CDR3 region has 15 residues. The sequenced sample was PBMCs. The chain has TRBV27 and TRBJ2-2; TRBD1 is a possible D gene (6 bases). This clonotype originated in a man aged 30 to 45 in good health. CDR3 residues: CASTLQGENTGELFF. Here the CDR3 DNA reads TGTGCCAGCACGTTACAGGGCGAGAACACCGGGGAGCTGTTTTTT.